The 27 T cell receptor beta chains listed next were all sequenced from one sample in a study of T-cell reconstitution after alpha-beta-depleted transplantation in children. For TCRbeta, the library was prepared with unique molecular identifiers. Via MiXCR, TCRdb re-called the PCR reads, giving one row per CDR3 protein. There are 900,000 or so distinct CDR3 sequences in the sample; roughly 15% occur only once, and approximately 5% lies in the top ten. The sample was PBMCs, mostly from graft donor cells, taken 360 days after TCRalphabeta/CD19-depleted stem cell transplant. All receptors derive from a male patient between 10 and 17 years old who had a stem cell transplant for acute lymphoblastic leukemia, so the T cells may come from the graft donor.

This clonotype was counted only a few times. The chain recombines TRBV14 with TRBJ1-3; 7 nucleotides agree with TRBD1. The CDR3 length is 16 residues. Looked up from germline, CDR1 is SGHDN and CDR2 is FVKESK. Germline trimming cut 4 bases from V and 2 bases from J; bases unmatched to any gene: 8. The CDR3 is CASSLLRTGAGNTIYF. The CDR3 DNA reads TGTGCCAGCAGCCTCCTTCGAACAGGGGCTGGAAACACCATATATTTT.

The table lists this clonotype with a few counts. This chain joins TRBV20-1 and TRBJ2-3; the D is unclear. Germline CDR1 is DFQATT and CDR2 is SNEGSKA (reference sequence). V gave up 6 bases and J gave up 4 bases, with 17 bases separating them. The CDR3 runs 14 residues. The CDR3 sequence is CSANKRVGPDTQYF. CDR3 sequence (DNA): TGCAGTGCGAATAAACGTGTGGGTCCAGATACGCAGTATTTT.

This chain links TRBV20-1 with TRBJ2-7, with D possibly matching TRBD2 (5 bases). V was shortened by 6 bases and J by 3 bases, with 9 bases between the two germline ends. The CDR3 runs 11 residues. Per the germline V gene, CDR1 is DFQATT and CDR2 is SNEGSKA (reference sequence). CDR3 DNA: TGCAGTGCCATACGGGACTACGAGCAGTACTTC. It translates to CSAIRDYEQYF.

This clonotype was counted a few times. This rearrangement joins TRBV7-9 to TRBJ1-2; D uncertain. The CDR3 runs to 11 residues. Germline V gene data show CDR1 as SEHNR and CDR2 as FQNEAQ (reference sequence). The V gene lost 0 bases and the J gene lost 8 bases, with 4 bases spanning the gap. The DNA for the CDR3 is TGTGCCAGCAGCTTAGCAAGAGGCTACACCTTC. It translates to CASSLARGYTF.

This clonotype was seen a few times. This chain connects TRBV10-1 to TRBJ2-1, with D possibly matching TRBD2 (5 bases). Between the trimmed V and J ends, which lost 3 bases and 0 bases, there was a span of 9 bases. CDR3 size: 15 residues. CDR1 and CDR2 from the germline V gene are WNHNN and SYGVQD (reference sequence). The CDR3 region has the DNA TGCGCCAGCAGTGACGGTGGGAGCTCCTACAATGAGCAGTTCTTC. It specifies CASSDGGSSYNEQFF.

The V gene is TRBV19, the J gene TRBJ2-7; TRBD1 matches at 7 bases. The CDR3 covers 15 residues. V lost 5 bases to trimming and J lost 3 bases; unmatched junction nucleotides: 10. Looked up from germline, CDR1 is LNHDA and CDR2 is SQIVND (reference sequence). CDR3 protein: CASSPWTGDLYEQYF. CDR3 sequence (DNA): TGTGCCAGTAGTCCTTGGACAGGAGACCTCTACGAGCAGTACTTC.

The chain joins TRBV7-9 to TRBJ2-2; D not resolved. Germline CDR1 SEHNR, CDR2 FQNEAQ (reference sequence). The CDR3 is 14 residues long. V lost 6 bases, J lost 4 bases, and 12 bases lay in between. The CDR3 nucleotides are TGTGCCAGCAGTTTTACGGGCCTCACCGGGGAGCTGTTTTTT. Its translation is CASSFTGLTGELFF.

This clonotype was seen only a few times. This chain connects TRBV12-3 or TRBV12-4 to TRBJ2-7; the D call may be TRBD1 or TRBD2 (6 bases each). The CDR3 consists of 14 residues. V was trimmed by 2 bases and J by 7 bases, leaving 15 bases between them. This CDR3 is CASSLSGGLEEQYF. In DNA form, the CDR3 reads TGTGCCAGCAGTTTATCCGGGGGCCTAGAGGAGCAGTACTTC.

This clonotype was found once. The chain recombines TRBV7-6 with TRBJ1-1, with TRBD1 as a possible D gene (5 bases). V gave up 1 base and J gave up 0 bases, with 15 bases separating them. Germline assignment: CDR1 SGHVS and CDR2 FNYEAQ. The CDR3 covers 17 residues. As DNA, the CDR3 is TGTGCCAGCAGCTTAGTGGGGCTTGGCCTCATGAACACTGAAGCTTTCTTT. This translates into CASSLVGLGLMNTEAFF.

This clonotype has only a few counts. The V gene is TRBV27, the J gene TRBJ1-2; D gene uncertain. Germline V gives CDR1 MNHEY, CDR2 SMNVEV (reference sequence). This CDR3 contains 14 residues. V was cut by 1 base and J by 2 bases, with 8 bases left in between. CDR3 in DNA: TGTGCCAGCAGTTTATTTGGGCCCAACTATGGCTACACCTTC. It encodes CASSLFGPNYGYTF.

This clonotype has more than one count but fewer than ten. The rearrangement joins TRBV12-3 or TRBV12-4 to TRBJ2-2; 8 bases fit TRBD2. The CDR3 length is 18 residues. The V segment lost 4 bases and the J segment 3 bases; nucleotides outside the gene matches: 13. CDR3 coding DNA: TGTGCCAGCAGTTCCCCTACATTGCGGGAGGATTACACCGGGGAGCTGTTTTTT. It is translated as CASSSPTLREDYTGELFF.

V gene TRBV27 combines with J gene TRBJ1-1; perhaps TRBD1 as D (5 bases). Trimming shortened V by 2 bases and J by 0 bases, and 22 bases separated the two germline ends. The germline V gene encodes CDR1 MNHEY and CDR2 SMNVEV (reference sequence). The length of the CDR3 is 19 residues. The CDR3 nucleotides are TGTGCCAGCAGTTTAAGGGCCCCGAGCGGGGGTCTAATGAACACTGAAGCTTTCTTT. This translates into CASSLRAPSGGLMNTEAFF.

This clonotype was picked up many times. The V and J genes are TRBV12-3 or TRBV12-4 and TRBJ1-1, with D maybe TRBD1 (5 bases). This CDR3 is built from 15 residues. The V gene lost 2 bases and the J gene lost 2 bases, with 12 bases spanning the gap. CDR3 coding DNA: TGTGCCAGCAGTTTAAGGACACACCTCAACACTGAAGCTTTCTTT. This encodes CASSLRTHLNTEAFF.

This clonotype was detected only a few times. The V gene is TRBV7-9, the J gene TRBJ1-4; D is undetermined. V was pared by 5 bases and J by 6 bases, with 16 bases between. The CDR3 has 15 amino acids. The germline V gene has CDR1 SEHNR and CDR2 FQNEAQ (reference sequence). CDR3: CASSPNTGSYEKLFF. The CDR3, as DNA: TGTGCCAGCAGCCCCAACACTGGGTCTTATGAAAAACTGTTTTTT. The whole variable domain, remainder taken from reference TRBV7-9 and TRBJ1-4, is DTGVSQNPRHKITKRGQNVTFRCDPISEHNRLYWYRQTLGQGPEFLTYFQNEAQLEKSRLLSDRFSAERPKGSFSTLEIQRTEQGDSAMYLCASSPNTGSYEKLFFGSGTQLSVL.

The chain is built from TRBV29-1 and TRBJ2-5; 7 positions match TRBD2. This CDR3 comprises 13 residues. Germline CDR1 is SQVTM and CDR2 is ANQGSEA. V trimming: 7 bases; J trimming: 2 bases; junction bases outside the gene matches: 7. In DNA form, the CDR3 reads TGCAGCGGCCGGGACGGGGGGCAAGAGACCCAGTACTTC. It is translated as CSGRDGGQETQYF.

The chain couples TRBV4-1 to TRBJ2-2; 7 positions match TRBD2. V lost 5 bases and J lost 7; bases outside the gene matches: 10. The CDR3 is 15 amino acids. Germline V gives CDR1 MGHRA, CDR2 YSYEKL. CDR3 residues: CASSEPAGRGGELFF. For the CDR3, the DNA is TGCGCCAGCAGCGAACCCGCGGGGAGGGGCGGGGAGCTGTTTTTT.

The CDR3 reads CASSYNGGQGARYEQYF. CDR3 nucleotides: TGTGCCAGCAGTTACAACGGGGGGCAGGGGGCGCGGTACGAGCAGTACTTC. The chain links TRBV6-5 to TRBJ2-7, with D maybe TRBD1 (8 bases). CDR1 MNHEY and CDR2 SVGAGI come from the germline V gene. Trimming shortened V by 2 bases and J by 4 bases, and 21 bases separated the two germline ends. CDR3 size: 17 residues.

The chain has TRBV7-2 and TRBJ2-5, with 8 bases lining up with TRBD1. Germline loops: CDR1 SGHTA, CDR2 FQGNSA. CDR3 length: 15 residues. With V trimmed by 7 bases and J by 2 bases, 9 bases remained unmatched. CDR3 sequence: CASKIQGVKQETQYF. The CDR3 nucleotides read TGTGCCAGCAAAATACAGGGGGTCAAACAAGAGACCCAGTACTTC.

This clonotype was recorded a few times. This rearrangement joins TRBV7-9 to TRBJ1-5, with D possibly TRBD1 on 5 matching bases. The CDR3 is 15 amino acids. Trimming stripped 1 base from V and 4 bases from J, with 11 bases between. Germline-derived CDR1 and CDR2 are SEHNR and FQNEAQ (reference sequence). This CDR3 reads CASSLGGLWNQPQHF. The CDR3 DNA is TGTGCCAGCAGCTTAGGGGGGTTATGGAATCAGCCCCAGCATTTT.

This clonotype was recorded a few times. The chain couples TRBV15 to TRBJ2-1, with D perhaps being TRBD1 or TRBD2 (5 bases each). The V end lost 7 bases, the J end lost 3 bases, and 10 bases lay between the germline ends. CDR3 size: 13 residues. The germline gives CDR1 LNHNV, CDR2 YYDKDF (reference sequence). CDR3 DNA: TGTGCCACCAAGGGACCAAACTACAATGAGCAGTTCTTC. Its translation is CATKGPNYNEQFF.

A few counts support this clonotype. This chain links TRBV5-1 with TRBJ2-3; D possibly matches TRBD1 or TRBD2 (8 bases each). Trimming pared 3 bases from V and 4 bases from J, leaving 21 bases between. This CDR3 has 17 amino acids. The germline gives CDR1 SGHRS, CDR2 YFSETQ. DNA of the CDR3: TGCGCCAGCAGCTCCCGGACAGGGCGGGAGGCAGCAGATACGCAGTATTTT. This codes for CASSSRTGREAADTQYF.

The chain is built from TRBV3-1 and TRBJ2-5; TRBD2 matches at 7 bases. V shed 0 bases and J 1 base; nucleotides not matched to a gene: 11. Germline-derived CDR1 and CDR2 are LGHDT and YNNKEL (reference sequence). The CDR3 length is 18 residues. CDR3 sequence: CASSQDFPIGGGQETQYF. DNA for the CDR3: TGTGCCAGCAGCCAAGATTTCCCTATTGGCGGGGGCCAAGAGACCCAGTACTTC.

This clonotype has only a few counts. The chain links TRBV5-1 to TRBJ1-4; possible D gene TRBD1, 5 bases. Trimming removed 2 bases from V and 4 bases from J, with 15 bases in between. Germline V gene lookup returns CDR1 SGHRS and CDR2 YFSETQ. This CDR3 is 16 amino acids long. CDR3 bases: TGCGCCAGCAGCTTCGAGCCGACAGTAAATAATGAAAAACTGTTTTTT. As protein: CASSFEPTVNNEKLFF.

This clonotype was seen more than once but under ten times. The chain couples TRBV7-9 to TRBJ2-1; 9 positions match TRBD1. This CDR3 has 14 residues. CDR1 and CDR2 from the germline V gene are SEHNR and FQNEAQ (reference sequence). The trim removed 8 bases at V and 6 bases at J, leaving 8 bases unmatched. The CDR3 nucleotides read TGTGCCAGCGGTAGACAGGGGGTATTCAATGAGCAGTTCTTC. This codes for CASGRQGVFNEQFF.

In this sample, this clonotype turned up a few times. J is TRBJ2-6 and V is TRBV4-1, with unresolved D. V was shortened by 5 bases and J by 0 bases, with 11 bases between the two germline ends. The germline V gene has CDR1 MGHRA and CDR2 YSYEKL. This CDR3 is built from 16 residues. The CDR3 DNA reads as TGCGCCAGCAGCTCCCTTCGGTCCTCTGGGGCCAACGTCCTGACTTTC. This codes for CASSSLRSSGANVLTF.

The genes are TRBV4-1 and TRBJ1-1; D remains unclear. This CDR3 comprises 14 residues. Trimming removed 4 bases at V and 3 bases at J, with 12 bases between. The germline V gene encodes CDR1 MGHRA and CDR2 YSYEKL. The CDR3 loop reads CASSPRQVYTEAFF. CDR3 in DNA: TGCGCCAGCAGCCCAAGGCAGGTCTACACTGAAGCTTTCTTT.

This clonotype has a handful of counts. The CDR3 DNA sequence: TGTGCCAGCACACCGCGGGAAGCCCGGACGTGGGGTTCACCCCTCCACTTT. Encoded protein: CASTPREARTWGSPLHF. The chain carries TRBV28 and TRBJ1-6; D unresolved. The CDR3 runs 17 residues. V dropped 7 bases and J dropped 9 bases, with 25 bases sitting between them. The germline CDR1 and CDR2 sequences are MDHEN and SYDVKM.